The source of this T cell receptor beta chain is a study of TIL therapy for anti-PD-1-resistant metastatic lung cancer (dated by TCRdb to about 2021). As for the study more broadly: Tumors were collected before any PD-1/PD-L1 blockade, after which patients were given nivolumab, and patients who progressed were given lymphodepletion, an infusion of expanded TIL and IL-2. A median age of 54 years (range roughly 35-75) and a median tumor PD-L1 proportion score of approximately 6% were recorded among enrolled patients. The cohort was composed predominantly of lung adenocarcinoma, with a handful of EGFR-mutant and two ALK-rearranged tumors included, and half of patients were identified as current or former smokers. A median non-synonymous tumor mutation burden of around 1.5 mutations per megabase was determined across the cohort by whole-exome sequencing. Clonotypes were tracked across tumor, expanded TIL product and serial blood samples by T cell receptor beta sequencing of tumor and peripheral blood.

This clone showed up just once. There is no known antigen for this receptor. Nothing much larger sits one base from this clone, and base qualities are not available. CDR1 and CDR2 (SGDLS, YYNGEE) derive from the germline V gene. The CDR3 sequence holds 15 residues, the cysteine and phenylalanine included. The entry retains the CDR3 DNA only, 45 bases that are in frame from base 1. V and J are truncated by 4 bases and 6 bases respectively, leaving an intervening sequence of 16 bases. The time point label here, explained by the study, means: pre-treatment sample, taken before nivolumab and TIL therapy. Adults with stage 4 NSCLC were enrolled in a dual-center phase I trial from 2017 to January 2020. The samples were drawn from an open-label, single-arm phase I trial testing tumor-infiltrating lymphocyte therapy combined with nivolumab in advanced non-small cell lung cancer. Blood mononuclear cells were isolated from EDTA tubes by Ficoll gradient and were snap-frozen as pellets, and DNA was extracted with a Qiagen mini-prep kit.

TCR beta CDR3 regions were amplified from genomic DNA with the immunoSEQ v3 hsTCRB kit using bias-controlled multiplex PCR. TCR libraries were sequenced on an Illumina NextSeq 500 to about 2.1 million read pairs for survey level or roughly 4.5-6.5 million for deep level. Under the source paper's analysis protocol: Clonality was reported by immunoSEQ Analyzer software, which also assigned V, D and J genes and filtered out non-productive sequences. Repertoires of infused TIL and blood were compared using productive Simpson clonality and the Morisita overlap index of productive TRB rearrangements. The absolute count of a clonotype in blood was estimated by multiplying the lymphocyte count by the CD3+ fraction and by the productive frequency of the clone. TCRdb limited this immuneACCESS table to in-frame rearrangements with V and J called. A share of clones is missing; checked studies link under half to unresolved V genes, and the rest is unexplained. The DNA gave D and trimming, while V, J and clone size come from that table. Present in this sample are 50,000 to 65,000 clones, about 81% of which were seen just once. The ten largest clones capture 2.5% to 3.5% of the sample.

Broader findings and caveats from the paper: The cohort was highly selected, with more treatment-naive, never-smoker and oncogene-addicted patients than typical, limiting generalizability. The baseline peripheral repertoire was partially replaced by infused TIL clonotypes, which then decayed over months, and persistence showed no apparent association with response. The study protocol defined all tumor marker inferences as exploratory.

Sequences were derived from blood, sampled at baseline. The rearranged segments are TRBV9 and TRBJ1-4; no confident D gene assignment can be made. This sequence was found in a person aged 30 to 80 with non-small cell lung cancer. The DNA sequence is TGTGCCAGCAGCCAGTCAATAAGGAGGGATGAAAAACTGTTTTTT. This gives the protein CASSQSIRRDEKLFF.